One and the same sample provided the 24 T cell receptor beta chains below, sequenced in a study of radiation and T cells in renal cell carcinoma. Sequencing was performed with immunoSEQ multiplex PCR; in TCRdb, only in-frame clones are kept and a portion is missing. Among about 49,000 clones, around three quarters were seen once, and the ten largest hold about 30%. The sample's time point: blood 2 weeks post-SBRT. Treatment described: 15 Gy SBRT to primary tumor, nephrectomy 4 weeks later. The starting material was blood, obtained from a patient whose treatment included radiotherapy and nephrectomy. The receptor source for this set is a woman in her sixties or seventies with renal cell carcinoma.

The chain has TRBV5-4 and TRBJ2-4; 8 bases agree with TRBD1. Germline assignment: CDR1 SGHNT and CDR2 YYREEE (reference sequence). Trimming cost V 4 bases and J 1 base; bases outside gene matches: 7. The CDR3 spans 16 residues. The CDR3 here is CASSMQGAEAKNIQYF. The CDR3 coding sequence is TGTGCCAGCAGCATGCAGGGGGCAGAGGCCAAAAACATTCAGTACTTC.

The V call is TRBV5-6, the J call TRBJ2-2, with D perhaps TRBD1 (5 bases). This CDR3 spans 14 amino acids. Germline CDR1 is SGHDT and CDR2 is YYEEEE. Trimming removed 4 bases from V and 0 bases from J, with 7 bases in between. The CDR3: CASSRQTNTGELFF. CDR3 nucleotide sequence: TGTGCCAGCAGCAGACAGACGAACACCGGGGAGCTGTTTTTT. Full variable domain (outside the CDR3, taken from reference TRBV5-6 and TRBJ2-2): DAGVTQSPTHLIKTRGQQVTLRCSPKSGHDTVSWYQQALGQGPQFIFQYYEEEERQRGNFPDRFSGHQFPNYSSELNVNALLLGDSALYLCASSRQTNTGELFFGEGSRLTVL.

This clone showed up just once. The CDR3 region is CASSPSARNNSPLHF. Here the CDR3 DNA reads TGTGCCAGCAGCCCCAGTGCTCGGAATAATTCACCCCTCCACTTT. The chain recombines TRBV9 with TRBJ1-6; no clear D. The length of the CDR3 is 15 residues. The germline V gene encodes CDR1 SGDLS and CDR2 YYNGEE. Trimming shortened V by 4 bases and J by 5 bases, and 13 bases separated the two germline ends.

The chain joins TRBV4-1 to TRBJ2-2; the D is unclear. CDR1 MGHRA and CDR2 YSYEKL come from the germline V gene. Trimming left V 1 base short and J 0 bases short, with 12 bases between. There are 17 residues in the CDR3. CDR3 residues: CASSQGGFGTNTGELFF. Written as DNA, the CDR3 is TGCGCCAGCAGCCAAGGGGGTTTTGGGACGAACACCGGGGAGCTGTTTTTT.

The sample holds a few counts of this clone. J is TRBJ1-2 and V is TRBV6-5, with 8 bases matching TRBD1. V lost 0 bases to trimming and J lost 5 bases; unmatched junction nucleotides: 8. This CDR3 contains 16 residues. The germline CDR1 and CDR2 sequences are MNHEY and SVGAGI. This chain's CDR3 is CASSYSLGQGGYGYTF. In DNA, the CDR3 is TGTGCCAGCAGTTACTCCCTAGGACAGGGAGGTTATGGCTACACCTTC.

The J gene is TRBJ1-3, the V gene TRBV19; D gene unclear. The CDR3 has 12 amino acids. The germline V and J ends were trimmed by 9 bases and 4 bases, with 10 bases remaining between them. Germline V gene data show CDR1 as LNHDA and CDR2 as SQIVND (reference sequence). CDR3 protein: CASNQEGNTIYF. CDR3 coding DNA: TGTGCCAGCAATCAAGAGGGAAACACCATATATTTT.

The chain carries TRBV5-1 and TRBJ2-7, with 8 bases identical to TRBD2. Trimming removed 1 base from V and 5 bases from J; junction bases left unmatched: 5. Germline CDR1 and CDR2: SGHRS and YFSETQ. The CDR3 is 14 amino acids. The CDR3 bases are TGCGCCAGCAGCTTGAACAGCGGGAGTGACGAGCAGTACTTC. The encoded protein is CASSLNSGSDEQYF.

V is TRBV6-5 and J is TRBJ2-7; no reliable D call. V lost 2 bases to trimming and J lost 0 bases, with 5 bases between them. This CDR3 has 13 residues. The germline V gene has CDR1 MNHEY and CDR2 SVGAGI. The CDR3 DNA is TGTGCCAGCAGTTACGGGGACTCCTACGAGCAGTACTTC. As protein: CASSYGDSYEQYF.

The chain joins TRBV10-3 to TRBJ2-3; TRBD2 matches 7 bases. V was clipped by 7 bases and J by 2 bases; unmatched bases: 6. This CDR3 is built from 14 residues. The germline V gene has CDR1 ENHRY and CDR2 SYGVKD. CDR3 coding DNA: TGTGCCATCAACGGCGGGGGAACCACAGATACGCAGTATTTT. This codes for CAINGGGTTDTQYF.

The J gene is TRBJ1-5, the V gene TRBV7-8, with TRBD1 matching 10 bases. The length of the CDR3 is 15 residues. The ends lost 3 bases at V and 7 bases at J; junction bases unmatched: 6. CDR1 SGHVS and CDR2 FQNEAQ come from the germline V gene. The CDR3 DNA reads as TGTGCCAGCAGCTTCTTGGACAGGGGGGGCCAGCCCCAGCATTTT. It yields the protein CASSFLDRGGQPQHF. Full variable domain (outside the CDR3, taken from reference TRBV7-8 and TRBJ1-5): GAGVSQSPRYKVAKRGQDVALRCDPISGHVSLFWYQQALGQGPEFLTYFQNEAQLDKSGLPSDRFFAERPEGSVSTLKIQRTQQEDSAVYLCASSFLDRGGQPQHFGDGTRLSIL.

Only a few counts were recorded for this clone. The chain carries TRBV30 and TRBJ1-6, with a possible D match to TRBD1 (6 bases). Germline CDR1 and CDR2: GTSNPN and SVGIG (reference sequence). The CDR3 consists of 13 residues. V was pared by 0 bases and J by 6 bases, with 6 bases between. As DNA, the CDR3 is TGTGCCTGGAGTGTGGACAGTAATTCACCCCTCCACTTT. It encodes CAWSVDSNSPLHF. The full variable domain, rest sourced from reference TRBV30 and TRBJ1-6, is SQTIHQWPATLVQPVGSPLSLECTVEGTSNPNLYWYRQAAGRGLQLLFYSVGIGQISSEVPQNLSASRPQDRQFILSSKKLLLSDSGFYLCAWSVDSNSPLHFGNGTRLTVT.

The chain couples TRBV2 to TRBJ2-1, with D uncertain. V was shortened by 7 bases and J by 3 bases, with 7 bases between the two germline ends. Germline CDR1 reads SNHLY; CDR2 reads FYNNEI. The CDR3 sequence is 12 residues long. CDR3 DNA sequence: TGTGCCAGCAAGGGTAGCTACAATGAGCAGTTCTTC. It is translated as CASKGSYNEQFF.

The rearrangement links TRBV2 to TRBJ1-5; 7 nucleotides align to TRBD1. The CDR3 is 15 amino acids. The trim removed 5 bases at V and 7 bases at J, leaving 11 bases unmatched. Germline V gene lookup returns CDR1 SNHLY and CDR2 FYNNEI. CDR3 sequence reads: CASSPTGPSLQPQHF. CDR3 DNA: TGTGCCAGCAGTCCGACAGGGCCCAGTTTACAGCCCCAGCATTTT. Complete variable domain (other parts from reference TRBV2 and TRBJ1-5): EPEVTQTPSHQVTQMGQEVILRCVPISNHLYFYWYRQILGQKVEFLVSFYNNEISEKSEIFDDQFSVERPDGSNFTLKIRSTKLEDSAMYFCASSPTGPSLQPQHFGDGTRLSIL.

This clone was detected only once. The rearrangement links TRBV4-1 to TRBJ2-7; D is possibly TRBD2 (6 bases). Germline V lookup: CDR1 MGHRA, CDR2 YSYEKL. Trimming removed 4 bases at V and 0 bases at J, with 19 bases between. The CDR3 loop spans 17 amino acids. The CDR3 here is CASSRWYREPSSYEQYF. The CDR3 region has the DNA TGCGCCAGCAGCCGATGGTACCGGGAGCCAAGCTCCTACGAGCAGTACTTC.

The V call is TRBV4-1, the J call TRBJ2-5; TRBD2 matches at 7 bases. Trimming took 4 bases from V and 5 from J; bases not matched to a gene: 16. Germline V gives CDR1 MGHRA, CDR2 YSYEKL. This CDR3 is built from 17 residues. CDR3 nucleotide sequence: TGCGCCAGCAGCCGTGGTTCCGCGGGAGATTACGGGGAGACCCAGTACTTC. This encodes CASSRGSAGDYGETQYF.

To note about this clone: Other DNA variants within this sample encode the same CDR3. This sequence joins TRBV5-1 and TRBJ2-5; D unresolved. Germline V CDR1 and CDR2: SGHRS, YFSETQ. Trimming removed 1 base at V and 2 bases at J, with 0 bases between. This CDR3 has 11 residues. CDR3 in amino acids: CASSLQETQYF. The CDR3, as DNA: TGCGCCAGCAGCTTGCAAGAGACCCAGTACTTC.

This clone was detected a few times. The chain is built from TRBV5-4 and TRBJ2-7; 7 positions match TRBD1. Germline loops: CDR1 SGHNT, CDR2 YYREEE (reference sequence). The V segment lost 4 bases and the J segment 1 base; nucleotides outside the gene matches: 2. The CDR3 is made up of 13 amino acids. This CDR3 is CASSPGQSYEQYF. Here the CDR3 DNA reads TGTGCCAGCAGCCCGGGACAGTCCTACGAGCAGTACTTC. The whole variable domain, remainder taken from reference TRBV5-4 and TRBJ2-7, is ETGVTQSPTHLIKTRGQQVTLRCSSQSGHNTVSWYQQALGQGPQFIFQYYREEENGRGNFPPRFSGLQFPNYSSELNVNALELDDSALYLCASSPGQSYEQYFGPGTRLTVT.

The sample holds a few counts of this clone. The rearrangement uses TRBV9 and TRBJ1-1; unclear D gene. The germline gives CDR1 SGDLS, CDR2 YYNGEE. The germline V and J ends were trimmed by 0 bases and 7 bases, with 13 bases remaining between them. The CDR3 has 14 residues. CDR3 loop: CASSVGTVVGEAFF. The CDR3 nucleotides are TGTGCCAGCAGCGTAGGCACCGTAGTGGGTGAAGCTTTCTTT. Variable domain in full (rest from reference TRBV9 and TRBJ1-1): DSGVTQTPKHLITATGQRVTLRCSPRSGDLSVYWYQQSLDQGLQFLIQYYNGEERAKGNILERFSAQQFPDLHSELNLSSLELGDSALYFCASSVGTVVGEAFFGQGTRLTVV.

This sequence joins TRBV7-3 and TRBJ1-2; no clear D gene. V lost 0 bases to trimming and J lost 6 bases, with 11 bases between them. The germline V gene encodes CDR1 SGHTA and CDR2 FQGTGA. The CDR3 spans 14 residues. The CDR3 nucleotides read TGTGCCAGCAGCTTAACGGTGAAGGGTGATGGCTACACCTTC. Amino acid sequence: CASSLTVKGDGYTF.

This clone turned up a few times. This sequence joins TRBV4-1 and TRBJ1-1; no clear D gene. The germline gives CDR1 MGHRA, CDR2 YSYEKL. CDR3 length: 15 amino acids. Trimming pared 1 base from V and 0 bases from J, leaving 9 bases between. The CDR3 nucleotides are TGCGCCAGCAGCCAAGTCCTGGGAGTGAACACTGAAGCTTTCTTT. Amino acid sequence: CASSQVLGVNTEAFF.

On this clone itself: A read error may account for a junction end that differs from germline. V gene TRBV2 combines with J gene TRBJ2-7; D gene ambiguous. CDR3 length equals 10 residues. The germline gives CDR1 SNHLY, CDR2 FYNNEI. The CDR3 nucleotides are TGTGCCAGAATATTGGCCTTGAGGAACTTC. Amino acid sequence: CARILALRNF.

V and J are TRBV5-1 and TRBJ1-4; 8 bases match TRBD1. Germline lookup yields CDR1 SGHRS and CDR2 YFSETQ. The CDR3 has 16 residues. After removal of 2 bases from V and 3 bases from J, the junction contained 6 bases not matched to a gene. In DNA, the CDR3 is TGCGCCAGCAGCTTTCGCAGGGGGCCTCCTAATGAAAAACTGTTTTTT. Translation gives CASSFRRGPPNEKLFF. Drawing the rest from reference TRBV5-1 and TRBJ1-4, the complete variable domain is KAGVTQTPRYLIKTRGQQVTLSCSPISGHRSVSWYQQTPGQGLQFLFEYFSETQRNKGNFPGRFSGRQFSNSRSEMNVSTLELGDSALYLCASSFRRGPPNEKLFFGSGTQLSVL.

This clone has only one observation. The V and J genes are TRBV4-1 and TRBJ2-6; no clear D gene. This CDR3 region has 16 residues. CDR1 MGHRA and CDR2 YSYEKL come from the germline V gene. Deletions cut 4 bases from V and 1 base from J, with 11 bases between. CDR3 in amino acids: CASSLSPLSGANVLTF. For the CDR3, the DNA is TGCGCCAGCAGCCTTTCCCCCCTGTCTGGGGCCAACGTCCTGACTTTC.

This chain's CDR3 is CASSQENLGLIYGYTF. In nucleotides, the CDR3 is TGCGCCAGCAGCCAAGAGAATTTAGGACTGATCTATGGCTACACCTTC. The rearrangement links TRBV4-3 to TRBJ1-2, with no clear D. The CDR3 extends over 16 amino acids. V lost 0 bases and J 4 bases, leaving 15 bases between the germline ends. The V gene's germline CDR1 is LGHNA and CDR2 YSLEER.